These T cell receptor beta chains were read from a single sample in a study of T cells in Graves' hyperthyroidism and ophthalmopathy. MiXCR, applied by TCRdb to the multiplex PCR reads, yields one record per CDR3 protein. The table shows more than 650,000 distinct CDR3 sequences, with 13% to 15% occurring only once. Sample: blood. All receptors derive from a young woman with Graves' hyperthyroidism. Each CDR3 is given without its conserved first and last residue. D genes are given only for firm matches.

CDR3: ASSQDLSGTAHNEQF
V: TRBV3-1
D: .
J: TRBJ2-1

CDR3: ASSRPEQGLYNEQF
V: TRBV7-8
D: TRBD1
J: TRBJ2-1

CDR3: SASLLAGGPYEQF
V: TRBV20-1
D: TRBD2
J: TRBJ2-1

CDR3: ASSYDAAASYTGELF
V: TRBV6-1
D: .
J: TRBJ2-2

CDR3: ATSGPGANTEAF
V: TRBV15
D: .
J: TRBJ1-1

CDR3: ASSPRWSSTDTQY
V: TRBV28
D: .
J: TRBJ2-3

CDR3: ASSFAARDTQY
V: TRBV12-3/TRBV12-4
D: .
J: TRBJ2-3

CDR3: SARVGAAPGWSGIQF
V: TRBV20-1
D: .
J: TRBJ2-1

CDR3: ASSQALRGTYEQY
V: TRBV3-1
D: TRBD2
J: TRBJ2-7

CDR3: ASSQEAVWDSWREGYT
V: TRBV4-3
D: TRBD1
J: TRBJ1-2

CDR3: ATLNRENEQF
V: TRBV2
D: .
J: TRBJ2-1

CDR3: ASSLRAGARNNEQF
V: TRBV7-3
D: .
J: TRBJ2-1

CDR3: ASGTGSGSYNEQF
V: TRBV12-5
D: .
J: TRBJ2-1

CDR3: ASSMSNYGYT
V: TRBV12-3/TRBV12-4
D: .
J: TRBJ1-2

CDR3: ASSFRGAPSDEQY
V: TRBV7-9
D: .
J: TRBJ2-7

CDR3: ASSSRSSVQGQNTIY
V: TRBV18
D: .
J: TRBJ1-3

CDR3: ASSDQGRNKFNYGYT
V: TRBV13
D: .
J: TRBJ1-2

CDR3: ASGKMGDTQY
V: TRBV28
D: .
J: TRBJ2-3

CDR3: ASSLGGSGRRNIQY
V: TRBV5-6
D: TRBD2
J: TRBJ2-4

CDR3: ASTRQGDGYT
V: TRBV6-1
D: TRBD1
J: TRBJ1-2

CDR3: ASSQRTDSTDTQY
V: TRBV11-2
D: .
J: TRBJ2-3

CDR3: ASSEFPTDNQPQH
V: TRBV2
D: .
J: TRBJ1-5

CDR3: ASSLFQYNEQF
V: TRBV28
D: .
J: TRBJ2-1

CDR3: ASSVPGQGASGELF
V: TRBV9
D: TRBD1
J: TRBJ2-2

CDR3: ASSLRSGVGNQPQH
V: TRBV11-3
D: .
J: TRBJ1-5

CDR3: ASSQTSDTQY
V: TRBV12-3/TRBV12-4
D: TRBD2
J: TRBJ2-3

CDR3: ASSSGLGAPEQY
V: TRBV7-9
D: .
J: TRBJ2-7

CDR3: ASSSSEPQH
V: TRBV12-3/TRBV12-4
D: .
J: TRBJ1-5

CDR3: ASSVYPAGGTGNQPQH
V: TRBV27
D: .
J: TRBJ1-5

CDR3: ASSITGLYDEQF
V: TRBV19
D: .
J: TRBJ2-1

CDR3: ASSQEIGNHNEQF
V: TRBV4-3
D: .
J: TRBJ2-1

CDR3: ASSSLSGDEQY
V: TRBV7-2
D: TRBD2
J: TRBJ2-7

CDR3: AWVRGASSYNEQF
V: TRBV30
D: .
J: TRBJ2-1

CDR3: SASQWSGSYNEQF
V: TRBV20-1
D: TRBD2
J: TRBJ2-1

CDR3: RAIPGLAGGSSYNEQF
V: TRBV20-1
D: TRBD2
J: TRBJ2-1

CDR3: AWSGPVSTDTQY
V: TRBV30
D: .
J: TRBJ2-3

CDR3: ASSTPRGGGSNQPQH
V: TRBV19
D: .
J: TRBJ1-5

CDR3: ASSEYRTGQDTGELF
V: TRBV25-1
D: TRBD1
J: TRBJ2-2

CDR3: SARDLWEGGSVGRIY
V: TRBV20-1
D: .
J: TRBJ2-5

CDR3: ASSIWATGNTEAF
V: TRBV19
D: .
J: TRBJ1-1

CDR3: ASTPGPAGGSYEQY
V: TRBV6-1
D: TRBD2
J: TRBJ2-7

CDR3: AISRTSGDTQY
V: TRBV2
D: TRBD2
J: TRBJ2-3

CDR3: ASSPSGQRGTQY
V: TRBV7-2
D: .
J: TRBJ2-5

CDR3: ASSPDRISGANVLT
V: TRBV18
D: .
J: TRBJ2-6

CDR3: SVEGKWGRSGNTIY
V: TRBV29-1
D: .
J: TRBJ1-3

CDR3: ASSLKRSGQPQH
V: TRBV28
D: .
J: TRBJ1-5

CDR3: ASSPPGGYEQY
V: TRBV11-2
D: .
J: TRBJ2-7

CDR3: ASSFGLSSGNTIY
V: TRBV28
D: .
J: TRBJ1-3

CDR3: ASSISGTSGSDEQF
V: TRBV19
D: TRBD2
J: TRBJ2-1

CDR3: SAVTSGSFHEQF
V: TRBV20-1
D: TRBD2
J: TRBJ2-1

CDR3: ASSDPWTIPSYEQY
V: TRBV6-1
D: .
J: TRBJ2-7

CDR3: ASTGWTSRADEQF
V: TRBV2
D: .
J: TRBJ2-1

CDR3: ASSSSSYNSPLH
V: TRBV5-1
D: .
J: TRBJ1-6

CDR3: ASSQVTGGNYGYT
V: TRBV4-1
D: TRBD1
J: TRBJ1-2

CDR3: ATSGTRSTNEKLF
V: TRBV15
D: .
J: TRBJ1-4

CDR3: ASSLDANQPQH
V: TRBV5-5
D: .
J: TRBJ1-5

CDR3: ASSESPSRETQY
V: TRBV10-1
D: .
J: TRBJ2-5

CDR3: SAGFGDTQY
V: TRBV20-1
D: .
J: TRBJ2-3

CDR3: AWSRGGGSSYEQY
V: TRBV30
D: .
J: TRBJ2-7

CDR3: ASSLRWGVGNAQY
V: TRBV7-2
D: .
J: TRBJ2-3